This T cell receptor (beta chain) was sequenced during a study of OX40 agonist ivuxolimab in advanced cancers. In the study overall: A male proportion of over 70% was recorded, with mean age around 55 years and range roughly 20 to 85.

TCRdb's table, derived via immunoSEQ multiplex PCR, lists solely in-frame clones and lacks some. The sample gives 55,000 to 65,000 clones, 88% of which show up once; around 0.8% is in the top ten. On this clone: Its antigen is unknown. Other DNA sequences from this sample encode an identical CDR3 as well.

The CDR3 loop spans 13 amino acids. Trimming left V 1 base short and J 1 base short, with 4 bases between. Germline V gives CDR1 SGHVS, CDR2 FQNEAQ. Study findings and constraints: Expanded clones belonging to CD8+ T cells outnumbered, on average, those of CD4+. Clones of CD4+ and CD8+ blood T cells grew by week 6 at doses of 0.1 to 3.0 mg/kg.

Here the sequenced sample was CD4+ or CD8+ T cells sorted from blood, taken in a trial of the OX40 agonist ivuxolimab. The chain combines TRBV7-8 with TRBJ1-1; no reliable D call. The receptor was isolated from an adult with an advanced solid tumor such as melanoma, head and neck, liver or kidney cancer. The CDR3 nucleotides read TGTGCCAGCAGCTTAGTGGGGAACACTGAAGCTTTCTTT. This encodes CASSLVGNTEAFF.